The T cell receptor (beta chain) described here comes from a study of blood T cell repertoires in COVID-19. Looking at the study overall: Collection of acute and convalescent COVID-19 samples took place in the United States, Italy and Spain. T cells, B-cell-depleted T cells, or PBMCs provided the cDNA or gDNA that served as material.

The Seattle patients, enrolled during active infection, were followed longitudinally. V was trimmed by 2 bases and J by 7 bases, leaving 14 bases between them. CDR3 length: 14 residues. From germline, CDR1 is ENHRY and CDR2 SYGVKD. In the original workflow: Reference gene primer amplification gave nucleated cell count estimates. Assay used: immunoSEQ multiplex PCR; TCRdb lists only in-frame clones, some missing. V and J calls plus clone size are reproduced from that table; the DNA served to infer D and trimming. The sample gives 150,000 to 200,000 clones, around nine tenths of which show up once; around an eighth is in the top ten. This clone turned up a few times.

The sequence was obtained from a woman in her 70s with COVID-19, enrolled during active disease. V gene TRBV10-3 combines with J gene TRBJ2-5; possibly TRBD1 for D (5 bases). What was sequenced was peripheral blood. CDR3 in amino acids: CAISEGRVEVTQYF. CDR3 sequence (DNA): TGTGCCATCAGTGAGGGCAGGGTCGAGGTGACCCAGTACTTC.